The clone carrying this T cell receptor beta chain was counted many times. Its antigen is unidentified. The data were taken from a study of post-analysis software for immune sequencing data. Across the whole study: Recorded disease courses covered relapsing-remitting, secondary progressive and progressive-relapsing multiple sclerosis. Some patients had no subtype annotation. General study findings and limits: Batch-matched samples strongly co-clustered by F measure. The five TRBV segments detected at higher frequency in patients than in controls included TRBV5-6, TRBV5-1 and TRBV20-1.

Presence of unique molecular identifiers characterized the TCR beta cDNA libraries. Via MiXCR, TCRdb re-called the PCR reads, giving one row per CDR3 protein. The repertoire holds over 150,000 distinct CDR3 sequences, with around 28% as singletons. CDR3 length equals 14 residues. Looked up from germline, CDR1 is MNHNY and CDR2 is SVGAGI (reference sequence). The ends were cut back, 7 bases at V and 2 bases at J, with 12 bases in the middle. The receptor was isolated from a girl between 10 and 17 years old with multiple sclerosis. Sequenced input: blood. This chain connects TRBV6-6 to TRBJ2-1, with D uncertain. The CDR3 region is CASTPDLAYNEQFF. In nucleotides, the CDR3 is TGTGCCAGCACCCCAGACCTAGCCTACAATGAGCAGTTCTTC.